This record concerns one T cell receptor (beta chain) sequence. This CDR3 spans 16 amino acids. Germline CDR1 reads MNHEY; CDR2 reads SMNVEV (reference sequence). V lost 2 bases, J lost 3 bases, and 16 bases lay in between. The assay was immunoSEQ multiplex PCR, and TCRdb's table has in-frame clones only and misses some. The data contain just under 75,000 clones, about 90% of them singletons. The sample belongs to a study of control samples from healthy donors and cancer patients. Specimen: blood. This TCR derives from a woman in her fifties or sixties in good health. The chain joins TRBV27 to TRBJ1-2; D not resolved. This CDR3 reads CASSLRFLKRDYGYTF. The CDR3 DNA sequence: TGTGCCAGCAGTTTAAGGTTTCTAAAAAGGGACTATGGCTACACCTTC.